The 30 T cell receptor beta chains listed next were all sequenced from one sample in a study of CD8+ T cells in alopecia areata. As the sequencing template, cDNA was produced by extracting RNA and reverse transcribing it. Generated by immunoSEQ multiplex PCR, the TCRdb table keeps only in-frame clones and is missing some. The sample lists under 300,000 clones; under 80% were seen once. The specimen comprised CD4+ T cells sorted from blood, sampled at week 0. Source of these receptors: a human donor with alopecia areata.

By sample share, this clone is medium-sized (0.01 to 0.1%). This chain joins TRBV29-1 and TRBJ2-2, with 7 bases fitting TRBD1. Germline trimming cut 7 bases from V and 3 bases from J; bases unmatched to any gene: 14. Germline V gene lookup returns CDR1 SQVTM and CDR2 ANQGSEA. CDR3 length: 16 residues. CDR3 residues: CSANLGQAPDTGELFF. The CDR3 coding sequence is TGCAGCGCTAACCTTGGACAGGCCCCAGACACCGGGGAGCTGTTTTTT.

A few counts support this clone. The chain joins TRBV29-1 to TRBJ1-1; weak D call: TRBD1 (5 bases). V lost 6 bases and J lost 6, with 14 bases in between. The CDR3 has 12 amino acids. Germline V gene lookup returns CDR1 SQVTM and CDR2 ANQGSEA. The CDR3 loop is CSVSGSRAEAFF. The DNA of the CDR3 is TGCAGCGTATCAGGGAGTCGCGCTGAAGCTTTCTTT.

This sequence joins TRBV7-3 and TRBJ1-1, with unresolved D. Germline V gives CDR1 SGHTA, CDR2 FQGTGA. This CDR3 has 13 residues. V shed 2 bases and J shed 8 bases, with 12 bases lying between them. The CDR3 DNA reads TGTGCCAGCAGCTTATTCGTGGGCGCGGAAGCTTTCTTT. Translating gives CASSLFVGAEAFF.

The rearrangement joins TRBV7-6 to TRBJ2-7, with 12 positions matching TRBD2. The V gene's germline CDR1 is SGHVS and CDR2 FNYEAQ. The CDR3 consists of 17 residues. V shed 5 bases and J 0 bases; nucleotides not matched to a gene: 8. The CDR3 bases are TGTGCCAGCAGCCATGGACTAGCGGGGCCCCGCTCCTACGAGCAGTACTTC. Translating it yields CASSHGLAGPRSYEQYF.

The chain carries TRBV25-1 and TRBJ1-3, with TRBD1 matching over 9 bases. Trimming cost V 1 base and J 4 bases; bases outside gene matches: 5. Per the germline V gene, CDR1 is MGHDK and CDR2 is SYGVNS. The CDR3 loop spans 16 amino acids. The chain's CDR3 is CASSEWAGTGGNTIYF. In DNA form, the CDR3 reads TGTGCCAGCAGTGAATGGGCCGGGACAGGGGGAAACACCATATATTTT. The variable domain in full, with the rest retrieved from reference TRBV25-1 and TRBJ1-3, is EADIYQTPRYLVIGTGKKITLECSQTMGHDKMYWYQQDPGMELHLIHYSYGVNSTEKGDLSSESTVSRIRTEHFPLTLESARPSHTSQYLCASSEWAGTGGNTIYFGEGSWLTVV.

This clone was counted a single time. The V and J genes are TRBV6-1 and TRBJ2-5, with 10 bases that match TRBD2. This CDR3 spans 14 amino acids. CDR1 is MNHNS and CDR2 is SASEGT in the germline V gene. Germline trimming cut 6 bases from V and 4 bases from J; bases unmatched to any gene: 5. DNA for the CDR3: TGTGCCAGCAGGAGCGGGGGGGCCAGAGAGACCCAGTACTTC. Translated: CASRSGGARETQYF.

The chain links TRBV14 to TRBJ2-5; 10 bases are shared with TRBD2. V was pared by 4 bases and J by 4 bases, with 3 bases of the junction left unmatched. The CDR3 covers 14 residues. Germline CDR1 and CDR2: SGHDN and FVKESK. The CDR3 bases are TGTGCCAGCAGCCTTCAGCGGGGGGGAGAGACCCAGTACTTC. Its protein product is CASSLQRGGETQYF.

The V and J genes are TRBV2 and TRBJ2-1; D ambiguous. From germline, CDR1 is SNHLY and CDR2 FYNNEI. CDR3 length: 12 residues. V gave up 3 bases and J gave up 4 bases, with 4 bases separating them. The CDR3 spells CASSEGYNEQFF. As DNA, the CDR3 is TGTGCCAGCAGTGAGGGGTACAATGAGCAGTTCTTC.

This clone was seen a few times. This chain links TRBV30 with TRBJ1-1; the D gene is possibly TRBD1 (6 bases). V was pared by 3 bases and J by 4 bases, with 12 bases between. The CDR3 sequence is 13 residues long. Germline V CDR1 and CDR2: GTSNPN, SVGIG (reference sequence). CDR3 in DNA: TGTGCCTGGAGCACAGGGTTGAGCACTGAAGCTTTCTTT. As protein: CAWSTGLSTEAFF.

The V gene is TRBV7-2, the J gene TRBJ2-1; no clear D. The CDR3 contains 14 residues. Germline V lookup: CDR1 SGHTA, CDR2 FQGNSA. V shed 0 bases and J shed 5 bases, with 8 bases lying between them. The CDR3 DNA follows: TGTGCCAGCAGCTTAGCCCGGACGAACAATGAGCAGTTCTTC. As protein: CASSLARTNNEQFF. Full variable domain (remainder filled in from reference TRBV7-2 and TRBJ2-1): GAGVSQSPSNKVTEKGKDVELRCDPISGHTALYWYRQSLGQGLEFLIYFQGNSAPDKSGLPSDRFSAERTGGSVSTLTIQRTQQEDSAVYLCASSLARTNNEQFFGPGTRLTVL.

The genes are TRBV29-1 and TRBJ2-3; 10 bases agree with TRBD1. Germline V gene lookup returns CDR1 SQVTM and CDR2 ANQGSEA. The V and J ends lost 3 bases and 1 base, in that order; junction bases with no gene match: 1. The CDR3 runs to 14 residues. The CDR3 here is CSVDGTGGTDTQYF. The CDR3 DNA reads TGCAGCGTTGATGGGACAGGGGGCACAGATACGCAGTATTTT.

The chain links TRBV25-1 to TRBJ1-2; D is possibly TRBD1 (5 bases). Germline CDR1 is MGHDK and CDR2 is SYGVNS. This CDR3 has 12 residues. Trimming shortened V by 10 bases and J by 1 base, and 10 bases separated the two germline ends. The CDR3 region has the DNA TGTGCCACGGGGGAGGGTAACTATGGCTACACCTTC. The encoded protein is CATGEGNYGYTF.

The chain combines TRBV29-1 with TRBJ2-7; D gene unclear. The CDR3 is 13 residues long. Trimming pared 0 bases from V and 6 bases from J, leaving 12 bases between. Germline V gives CDR1 SQVTM, CDR2 ANQGSEA. DNA of the CDR3: TGCAGCGTTGAAGATCTGGGAAGGGTCGAGCAGTACTTC. It specifies CSVEDLGRVEQYF.

This clone has a single count. The rearrangement uses TRBV5-4 and TRBJ2-1; 9 bases align to TRBD2. V shed 4 bases and J 0 bases; nucleotides not matched to a gene: 8. The CDR3 is made up of 17 amino acids. The germline CDR1 and CDR2 sequences are SGHNT and YYREEE (reference sequence). The CDR3 here is CASSPGLAGYSYNEQFF. Here the CDR3 DNA reads TGTGCCAGCAGCCCGGGACTAGCTGGGTACTCCTACAATGAGCAGTTCTTC.

DNA for the CDR3: TGCAGCGAAGGACAGGGCTTTGAGACCCAGTACTTC. Encoded protein: CSEGQGFETQYF. This chain uses TRBV29-1 with TRBJ2-5; TRBD1 matches at 8 bases. The trim removed 7 bases at V and 5 bases at J, leaving 6 bases unmatched. The CDR3 is made up of 12 amino acids. The V gene's germline CDR1 is SQVTM and CDR2 ANQGSEA.

The V and J genes are TRBV5-1 and TRBJ1-2, with a tentative D call TRBD1 (5 bases). The V gene's germline CDR1 is SGHRS and CDR2 YFSETQ. V was clipped by 2 bases and J by 1 base, with 12 bases between them. The CDR3 contains 15 residues. The CDR3 sequence: CASSLGTADNYGYTF. CDR3 bases: TGCGCCAGCAGCTTAGGGACGGCGGATAACTATGGCTACACCTTC.

A few counts support this clone. The chain employs TRBV4-3 and TRBJ1-1; D possibly corresponds to TRBD1 (6 bases). Germline V gene data show CDR1 as LGHNA and CDR2 as YSLEER. Trimming removed 3 bases at V and 4 bases at J, with 12 bases between. The CDR3 consists of 14 residues. The CDR3 region has the DNA TGCGCCAGCAGCCACGACAGGAGGGGCACTGAAGCTTTCTTT. This gives the protein CASSHDRRGTEAFF.

The chain employs TRBV10-3 and TRBJ1-6; tentatively, D is TRBD1 (6 bases). The CDR3 runs 14 residues. The V end lost 6 bases, the J end lost 6 bases, and 12 bases lay between the germline ends. CDR1 and CDR2 from the germline V gene are ENHRY and SYGVKD. The DNA of the CDR3 is TGTGCCATCAGCCCCGGGACAAGTAATTCACCCCTCCACTTT. Translation: CAISPGTSNSPLHF.

This clone has just a few counts. The chain has TRBV29-1 and TRBJ2-1; 8 bases agree with TRBD1. The ends lost 2 bases at V and 8 bases at J; junction bases unmatched: 8. Germline V gene data show CDR1 as SQVTM and CDR2 as ANQGSEA. This CDR3 has 14 amino acids. Here the CDR3 DNA reads TGCAGCGTTGAAAGGGACAGGACCCTCTATGAGCAGTTCTTC. It is translated as CSVERDRTLYEQFF.

This clone was counted once. The chain joins TRBV4-3 to TRBJ2-2; 11 bases align to TRBD1. Trimming cost V 2 bases and J 7 bases; bases outside gene matches: 9. This CDR3 spans 17 amino acids. Germline V gene lookup returns CDR1 LGHNA and CDR2 YSLEER. Here the CDR3 DNA reads TGCGCCAGCAGCCAAACCGGACAGGGGGCGATCGTCGGGGAGCTGTTTTTT. Protein: CASSQTGQGAIVGELFF.

The rearrangement uses TRBV7-9 and TRBJ2-1, with a weak D call TRBD1 (5 bases). The V end was cut by 5 bases, the J end by 6 bases, with 14 bases between. The V gene's germline CDR1 is SEHNR and CDR2 FQNEAQ (reference sequence). The CDR3 spans 14 residues. The CDR3 reads CASSDGAWGNEQFF. The CDR3 nucleotides read TGTGCCAGCAGCGATGGGGCGTGGGGCAATGAGCAGTTCTTC.

The J gene is TRBJ2-3, the V gene TRBV7-9, with 13 bases aligning to TRBD2. V shed 4 bases and J 7 bases; nucleotides not matched to a gene: 11. The germline V gene has CDR1 SEHNR and CDR2 FQNEAQ (reference sequence). CDR3 length: 17 amino acids. CDR3 DNA: TGTGCCAGCAGCTCCGTCCCACTAGCGGGGGGGCCGAATACGCAGTATTTT. Amino acid sequence: CASSSVPLAGGPNTQYF. Combining the CDR3 with reference TRBV7-9 and TRBJ2-3 gives the whole variable domain DTGVSQNPRHKITKRGQNVTFRCDPISEHNRLYWYRQTLGQGPEFLTYFQNEAQLEKSRLLSDRFSAERPKGSFSTLEIQRTEQGDSAMYLCASSSVPLAGGPNTQYFGPGTRLTVL.

This sequence joins TRBV2 and TRBJ2-3; 8 bases line up with TRBD2. Germline-derived CDR1 and CDR2 are SNHLY and FYNNEI. The V gene end was trimmed by 8 bases and the J gene end by 1 base; junction bases not matched to a gene: 8. The CDR3 has 15 residues. The DNA for the CDR3 is TGTGCCAGCCTTAAGCCAGCGGGGGGCACAGATACGCAGTATTTT. Amino acid sequence: CASLKPAGGTDTQYF.

The chain couples TRBV6-5 to TRBJ1-1; no definite D call. The CDR3 is 14 residues long. The V end was cut by 4 bases, the J end by 6 bases, with 15 bases between. Germline CDR1 is MNHEY and CDR2 is SVGAGI. The CDR3 sequence is CASSLKGTWSEAFF. CDR3 sequence (DNA): TGTGCCAGCAGTTTAAAGGGAACTTGGTCTGAAGCTTTCTTT.

This clone has more than one count but fewer than ten. This chain links TRBV29-1 with TRBJ2-5, with a possible D match to TRBD2 (6 bases). CDR3 length equals 16 residues. Deletions cut 7 bases from V and 2 bases from J, with 23 bases between. The V gene's germline CDR1 is SQVTM and CDR2 ANQGSEA. CDR3 sequence: CSALMATLAGQETQYF. For the CDR3, the DNA is TGCAGCGCCCTAATGGCGACTCTGGCGGGGCAAGAGACCCAGTACTTC.

J is TRBJ2-2 and V is TRBV18; D gene unclear. V shed 4 bases and J shed 6 bases, with 18 bases lying between them. Per the germline V gene, CDR1 is KGHSH and CDR2 is LQKENI. This CDR3 comprises 16 residues. CDR3 nucleotides: TGTGCCAGCTCACTATCGCTAACAGAGTCCCCCGGGGAGCTGTTTTTT. This translates into CASSLSLTESPGELFF.

V and J are TRBV2 and TRBJ1-6; 10 bases align to TRBD1. There are 15 residues in the CDR3. The trim removed 6 bases at V and 9 bases at J, leaving 8 bases unmatched. Germline V gene sequence: CDR1 SNHLY, CDR2 FYNNEI. The DNA of the CDR3 is TGTGCCAGCAGCAGCCGGGACAGGGGAGCTTCACCCCTCCACTTT. This sequence encodes CASSSRDRGASPLHF. The whole variable domain, filled in from reference TRBV2 and TRBJ1-6, reads EPEVTQTPSHQVTQMGQEVILRCVPISNHLYFYWYRQILGQKVEFLVSFYNNEISEKSEIFDDQFSVERPDGSNFTLKIRSTKLEDSAMYFCASSSRDRGASPLHFGNGTRLTVT.

The chain is built from TRBV2 and TRBJ2-7, with D unclear. Trimming took 3 bases from V and 5 from J, leaving 14 bases between them. Germline V gene lookup returns CDR1 SNHLY and CDR2 FYNNEI. The CDR3 covers 14 residues. As DNA, the CDR3 is TGTGCCAGCAGTGAGGTCCTGATAGTACACGAGCAGTACTTC. The encoded protein is CASSEVLIVHEQYF.

This clone turned up a few times. The CDR3 nucleotides read TGCAGCGTTGAACTTATTAGCGGGGGCCCGAATTACGAGCAGTACTTC. It translates to CSVELISGGPNYEQYF. The chain links TRBV29-1 to TRBJ2-7; 9 positions agree with TRBD2. J gave up 4 bases and V 2 bases, and 12 bases lay outside the gene matches. Germline-derived CDR1 and CDR2 are SQVTM and ANQGSEA. This CDR3 contains 16 residues.

V and J are TRBV5-1 and TRBJ2-7; 7 bases align to TRBD1. The trim removed 4 bases at V and 0 bases at J, leaving 7 bases unmatched. The CDR3 has 15 amino acids. Germline values: CDR1 SGHRS, CDR2 YFSETQ. The CDR3 sequence is CASSPRDSLSYEQYF. The CDR3 DNA sequence: TGCGCCAGCAGCCCCCGGGACAGCCTCTCCTACGAGCAGTACTTC.